Below are 18 T cell receptor delta chains sequenced from a single sample in a study of γδ T cells in repeated Plasmodium falciparum infection. TCRdb reanalysed the multiplex PCR reads with CATT. The top ten clones hold less than 30% of a sample with around 50,000 delta-chain clones, 1.9% of them seen once. Vgamma9/Vdelta2+ and Vdelta2-negative gammadelta T cells were flow-sorted from PBMC for bulk sequencing. The specimen was gamma-delta T cells from blood. These receptors were collected from a pool of human donors (malaria-infected and uninfected, not separated).

This clone has only a few counts. A single base is all that separates this from a far larger clone, so a read error is likely. Other DNA sequences of this sample code for an identical CDR3. The V call is TRDV1, the J call TRDJ1; 8 bases agree with TRDD3. Since TCRdb gives no J gene, matching the DNA to germline was used here to assign it. Per germline, CDR1 TSWWSYY and CDR2 QGS. CDR3 size: 20 residues. CDR3 DNA: TGTGCTCTTGGGGAAATCGTCCTACGCTACTGGGGGGGGTACACCGACAAACTCATCTTT. Translating gives CALGEIVLRYWGGYTDKLIF.

This clone was counted only a few times. The TCRdb protein, from a much larger clone, departs from this DNA's translation at residue 3, likely by read error; the protein shown derives from the DNA. Here the CDR3 reads CAGDSVGGIRDKLIF. The CDR3 DNA sequence: TGTGCCGGTGATTCTGTCGGGGGGATACGCGATAAACTCATCTTT. The chain joins TRDV2 to TRDJ1; TRDD3 matches at 10 bases. No J segment appears in TCRdb, so it was assigned here by matching the sequence to germline. The germline CDR1 and CDR2 sequences are GEAIGNYY and EKD. The CDR3 runs to 15 residues.

There are a few counts of this clone. TCRdb's protein for this DNA is that of a much larger clone and differs from the translation at residue 12, likely a read error; the protein shown is the DNA translation. The V gene call is TRDV2, and the J gene call is absent. The CDR3 loop spans 13 amino acids. The germline CDR1 and CDR2 sequences are GEAIGNYY and EKD. DNA of the CDR3: TGTGCCTGTGACCCCATGAACACCGATAAACTCACCTTT. Translated: CACDPMNTDKLTF.

Remarks on this clone: The TCRdb protein, from a much larger clone, departs from this DNA's translation at residue 6, likely by read error; the protein shown derives from the DNA. The chain couples TRAV38-2/DV8 to TRDJ1; D call uncertain. No J gene is reported in TCRdb; it was inferred here by comparing the DNA with germline. The germline V gene encodes CDR1 TSESDYY and CDR2 QEAYKQQN. V shed 1 base and J shed 0 bases, with 28 bases lying between them. This CDR3 has 21 amino acids. The CDR3 region has the DNA TGTGCTTATAGGAGCTTCGCTTTATGCCTCTGTACATCCAGCTACACCGATAAACTCATCTTT. Translated, it gives CAYRSFALCLCTSSYTDKLIF.

This clone has a handful of counts. A read error likely explains why the TCRdb protein, taken from a much larger clone, differs from this DNA's translation at residue 18; the protein shown is translated from the DNA. The rearrangement joins TRDV1 to TRDJ1; the D is unclear. The J gene, not given by TCRdb, was assigned here from a germline match of the nucleotide sequence. CDR1 and CDR2 (germline): TSWWSYY, QGS. CDR3 length equals 22 residues. CDR3 sequence: CALGELFYNSHCPFEPTGKLIF. CDR3 nucleotides: TGTGCTCTTGGGGAACTCTTCTATAACAGCCACTGCCCTTTTGAACCCACCGGTAAACTCATCTTT.

This clone was seen a handful of times. This likely reflects a read error, since a far larger clone is one base away. The sample carries other DNA sequences with the same CDR3. V gene assignment gives TRDV2, but the J gene was left uncalled; the table's D gene call, TRDD3, was not cross checked with the DNA. The CDR3 spans 18 residues. Germline lookup yields CDR1 GEAIGNYY and CDR2 EKD. The DNA of the CDR3 is TGTGCCTGTGACCCCTTAGGGGGGATACATGAGGTCGCCGATAAACTCATCTTC. Protein: CACDPLGGIHEVADKLIF.

In its sample, this clone was seen many times. This likely traces to a read error, being one base from a far larger clone. Other DNA sequences in this specimen translate into the identical CDR3. The V and J genes are TRDV1 and TRDJ1; D is perhaps TRDD3 (6 bases). Looked up from germline, CDR1 is TSWWSYY and CDR2 is QGS. The CDR3 is made up of 18 amino acids. Between the trimmed V and J ends, which lost 3 bases and 2 bases, there was a span of 22 bases. The CDR3 coding sequence is TGTGCTCTTGGGGAGCATCTATGGAAGATTTGGGGGACCGATAAACTCATCTTT. Translation: CALGEHLWKIWGTDKLIF.

A word on this clone: A far larger clone is one nucleotide away, so this likely arose from a read error. This same CDR3 is encoded by further DNA sequences in the sample. The genes are TRDV2 and TRDJ1; 12 nucleotides agree with TRDD3. The J gene was not available in TCRdb and was assigned here by matching the DNA to germline segments. The CDR3 covers 14 residues. Germline CDR1 GEAIGNYY, CDR2 EKD. CDR3 amino acids: CACDQLGDTDKLIF. The CDR3 nucleotides read TGTGCCTGTGACCAACTGGGGGATACCGACAAACTCATCTTT.

Worth noting for this clone: This DNA translates differently at residue 7 from the TCRdb protein, which is that of a much larger clone; a read error is likely, and the protein shown is the DNA's own translation. This chain links TRDV3 with TRDJ1; 13 bases agree with TRDD3. TCRdb leaves out the J gene; it was filled in here by matching the DNA to germline. CDR3 length: 21 residues. With 2 bases clipped from V and 0 bases from J, the junction kept 21 bases outside the gene matches. In germline, CDR1 is TVYSNPD, CDR2 GDNSRS (reference sequence). CDR3 nucleotides: TGTGCCTTTTCCTTCCTACAGGCATACTGGGGGATACGCTCGTACACCGATAAACTCATCTTT. This gives the protein CAFSFLQAYWGIRSYTDKLIF.

Notes on this clone: A far bigger clonotype differs at one base, so this is likely a read error. Within the sample, other DNA sequences also encode this same CDR3. CDR3 loop: CAFQGDGGYGGTDKLIF. The CDR3 DNA reads as TGTGCCTTCCAGGGGGATGGGGGTTACGGTGGCACCGATAAACTCATCTTT. V usage is TRAV38-2/DV8 and J usage is TRDJ1; 7 bases fit TRDD3. The J gene, missing from TCRdb, was assigned here through DNA to germline matching. Per the germline V gene, CDR1 is TSESDYY and CDR2 is QEAYKQQN. This CDR3 is 17 amino acids long.

The sample holds many counts of this clone. For this DNA, TCRdb reports the protein of a much larger clone, which diverges at residue 18, most likely from a read error; the protein presented here is translated directly from the DNA. V gene assignment gives TRDV1, but the J gene was left uncalled; the tabulated D call, TRDD3, remains unverified against the DNA. Germline V gives CDR1 TSWWSYY, CDR2 QGS. CDR3 size: 20 residues. The CDR3 here is CALGKGGLFLSYWGKEKPIF. For the CDR3, the DNA is TGTGCTCTTGGGAAAGGGGGACTCTTCCTATCCTACTGGGGGAAGGAGAAACCCATCTTT.

Only a few counts were recorded for this clone. The protein that TCRdb holds for this DNA derives from a much larger clone and differs from the translated DNA at residue 12, which likely indicates a read error; the protein shown here is translated from the DNA. This chain joins TRDV1 and TRDJ1, with D perhaps matching TRDD3 (9 bases). TCRdb records no J gene; here it was assigned by comparing the DNA to germline. The CDR3 length is 23 residues. V was trimmed by 4 bases and J by 2 bases, leaving 38 bases between them. Germline CDR1 reads TSWWSYY; CDR2 reads QGS. The CDR3 coding sequence is TGTGCTCTTGGGGTCCCTCCCCTCTTCCTACGTGACTGGGGGAGAGACAGAACCGATAAACTCATCTTT. It is translated as CALGVPPLFLRDWGRDRTDKLIF.

This clone was seen a few times. TCRdb assigns this DNA the protein of a much larger clone, which departs from its translation at residue 12; this likely reflects a read error, and the protein shown comes from translating the DNA. The chain joins TRDV1 to TRDJ1; TRDD3 matches 7 bases. TCRdb supplies no J gene; here it was assigned by aligning the nucleotide sequence to germline. CDR1 is TSWWSYY and CDR2 is QGS in the germline V gene. V lost 4 bases, J lost 5 bases, and 16 bases stayed unmatched. This CDR3 has 17 amino acids. Here the CDR3 reads CALGVPLLWWGKDKLIF. The CDR3, as DNA: TGTGCTCTTGGGGTCCCCCTACTGTGGTGGGGGAAGGATAAACTCATCTTT.

This clone was observed at least ten times. A far larger clone is one nucleotide away, so this likely arose from a read error. Different DNA sequences within this sample yield the same CDR3. The J gene is TRDJ1, the V gene TRDV2, with TRDD3 matching over 8 bases. CDR1 GEAIGNYY and CDR2 EKD come from the germline V gene. The CDR3 has 19 amino acids. CDR3 DNA: TGTGCCTGTGACACCGTAGGAGGGATACGCGAAGAGAAAACCGATAAGCTCATCTTT. The encoded protein is CACDTVGGIREEKTDKLIF.

This clone came up many times. The chain is built from TRDV1 and TRDJ1; 9 bases agree with TRDD3. The CDR3 has 13 amino acids. Germline CDR1 is TSWWSYY and CDR2 is QGS. J lost 10 bases, V lost 2 bases, and 5 bases had no gene match. The CDR3 DNA reads TGTGCTCTTGGGGAATACGTCTGGGGGATACTCATCTTT. Protein: CALGEYVWGILIF.

On this clone: With a far larger clone one base away, a read error is the likely cause. The same CDR3 can be traced to other DNA sequences in this sample. The chain recombines TRDV1 with TRDJ1, with D perhaps TRDD3 (8 bases). No J gene is reported in TCRdb; it was inferred here by comparing the DNA with germline. This CDR3 region has 24 residues. Germline CDR1 reads TSWWSYY; CDR2 reads QGS. CDR3 loop: CALGKFLLLPWGTKIPRYTDKLIF. The CDR3 nucleotides are TGTGCCTTGGGCAAATTCCTACTTCTCCCCTGGGGGACAAAAATCCCGAGGTACACCGATAAACTCATCTTT.

Concerning this clone: TCRdb's protein, taken from a much larger clone, differs from this DNA's translation at residue 7, likely owing to a read error; the protein displayed comes from the DNA. The chain couples TRDV3 to TRDJ1; D might be TRDD3 (6 bases). In the absence of a J gene in TCRdb, the DNA was matched to germline to assign it here. Trimming cost V 5 bases and J 1 base, with 26 bases left between them. The CDR3 is 17 residues long. Germline values: CDR1 TVYSNPD, CDR2 GDNSRS (reference sequence). The DNA for the CDR3 is TGTGCCCTTGATCTCCGGAGGATACCTCTTCGCACCGATAAACTCATCTTT. Translating gives CALDLRRIPLRTDKLIF.

As to this clone: It differs at one base from a far larger clone, so likely a read error. The same CDR3 can be traced to other DNA sequences in this sample. For the V gene the call is TRDV1; the J gene has no call; the listed D gene, TRDD3, was not tested against the DNA. CDR1 is TSWWSYY, CDR2 QGS, per germline. The CDR3 has 27 amino acids. CDR3 sequence (DNA): TGTGCTCTTGGGGAACGAGTAGTCTTCGTCGACCTAGCTACTGGGGGGTTATCATACCCTTACACCGATAAGCTCATCTTT. This translates into CALGERVVFVDLATGGLSYPYTDKLIF.